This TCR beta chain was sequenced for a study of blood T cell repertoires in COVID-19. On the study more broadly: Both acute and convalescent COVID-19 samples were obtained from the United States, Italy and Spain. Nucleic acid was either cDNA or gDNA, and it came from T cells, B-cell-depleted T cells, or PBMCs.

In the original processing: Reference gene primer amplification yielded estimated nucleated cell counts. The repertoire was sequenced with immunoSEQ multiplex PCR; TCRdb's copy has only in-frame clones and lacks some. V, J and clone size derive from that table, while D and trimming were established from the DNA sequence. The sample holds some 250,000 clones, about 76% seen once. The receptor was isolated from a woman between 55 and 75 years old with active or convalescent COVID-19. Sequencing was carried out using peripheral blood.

The CDR3 DNA follows: TGCGCCAGCAGCCAAGATGGGGCGAACACTGAAGCTTTCTTT. Translation gives CASSQDGANTEAFF. V and J are TRBV4-3 and TRBJ1-1; D might be TRBD1 (5 bases). V lost 0 bases and J 1 base, leaving 6 bases between the germline ends. Germline V gene sequence: CDR1 LGHNA, CDR2 YSLEER. This CDR3 region has 14 residues.